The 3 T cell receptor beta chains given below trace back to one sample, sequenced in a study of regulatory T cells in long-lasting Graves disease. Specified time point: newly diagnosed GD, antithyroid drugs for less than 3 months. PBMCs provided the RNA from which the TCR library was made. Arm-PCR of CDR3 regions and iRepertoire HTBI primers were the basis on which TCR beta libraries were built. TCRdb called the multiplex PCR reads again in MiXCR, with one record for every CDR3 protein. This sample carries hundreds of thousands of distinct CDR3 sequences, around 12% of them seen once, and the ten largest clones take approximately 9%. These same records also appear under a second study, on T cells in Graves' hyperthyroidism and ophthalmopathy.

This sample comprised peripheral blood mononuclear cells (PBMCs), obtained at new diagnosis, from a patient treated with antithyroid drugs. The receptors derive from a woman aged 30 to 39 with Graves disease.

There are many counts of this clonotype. Written as DNA, the CDR3 is TGTGCCAGTAGACCGGCTTGGGGGGGGAGAAATCAGCCCCAGCATTTT. Its protein is CASRPAWGGRNQPQHF. V gene TRBV19 combines with J gene TRBJ1-5; weak D call: TRBD1 (5 bases). The V and J ends lost 6 bases and 4 bases respectively, with 19 bases between them. There are 16 residues in the CDR3. Per germline, CDR1 LNHDA and CDR2 SQIVND (reference sequence).

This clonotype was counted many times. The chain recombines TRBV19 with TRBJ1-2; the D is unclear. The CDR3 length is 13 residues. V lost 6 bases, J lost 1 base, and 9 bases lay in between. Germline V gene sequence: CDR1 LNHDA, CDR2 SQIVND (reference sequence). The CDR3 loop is CASSPTSNYGYTF. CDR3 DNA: TGTGCCAGTAGCCCAACAAGTAACTATGGCTACACCTTC.

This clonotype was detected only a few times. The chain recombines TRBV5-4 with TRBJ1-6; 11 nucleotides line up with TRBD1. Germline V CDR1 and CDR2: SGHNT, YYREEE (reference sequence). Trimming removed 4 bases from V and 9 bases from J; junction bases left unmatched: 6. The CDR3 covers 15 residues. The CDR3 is CASSGGQGDGSPLHF. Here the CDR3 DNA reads TGTGCCAGCAGCGGGGGACAGGGGGATGGTTCACCCCTCCACTTT.